This entry lists 24 T cell receptor beta chains sequenced from one sample in a study of OX40 agonist ivuxolimab in advanced cancers. Here immunoSEQ multiplex PCR was the method, and the copy in TCRdb shows in-frame clones only, minus some. The sample lists about 36,000 clones, about three quarters occurring once. The source was CD4+ or CD8+ T cells sorted from blood, collected in a trial of the OX40 agonist ivuxolimab. All receptors derive from an adult with an advanced solid tumor such as melanoma, head and neck, liver or kidney cancer.

The V gene is TRBV28, the J gene TRBJ2-1, with 8 bases matching TRBD1. This CDR3 has 15 amino acids. The V segment lost 3 bases and the J segment 2 bases; nucleotides outside the gene matches: 3. In germline, CDR1 is MDHEN, CDR2 SYDVKM. The DNA of the CDR3 is TGTGCCAGCAGTTTCAGACAGGGGCCCTACAATGAGCAGTTCTTC. Its protein is CASSFRQGPYNEQFF.

The rearrangement links TRBV5-1 to TRBJ2-3; 10 positions match TRBD2. The CDR3 is 16 residues long. J gave up 2 bases and V 3 bases, and 6 bases lay outside the gene matches. The germline V gene encodes CDR1 SGHRS and CDR2 YFSETQ. The CDR3 region is CASSYTSGTYTDTQYF. The DNA for the CDR3 is TGCGCCAGCAGCTACACTAGCGGGACATACACAGATACGCAGTATTTT.

This chain's CDR3 is CASSEERGEAFF. The CDR3 region has the DNA TGTGCCAGCAGTGAAGAGCGGGGTGAAGCTTTCTTT. The gene calls are TRBV2 and TRBJ1-1, with D hard to call. Trimming took 1 base from V and 7 from J, leaving 7 bases between them. CDR1 is SNHLY and CDR2 is FYNNEI in the germline V gene. The CDR3 loop spans 12 amino acids.

This clone was detected a few times. The V gene is TRBV5-5, the J gene TRBJ1-4; possible D gene TRBD1, 5 bases. This CDR3 is built from 15 residues. Germline V gene lookup returns CDR1 SGHKS and CDR2 YYEKEE (reference sequence). Trimming stripped 4 bases from V and 6 bases from J, with 16 bases between. The CDR3 nucleotides are TGTGCCAGCAGCCTCTACGGGACTCGGGATGAAAAACTGTTTTTT. Translated: CASSLYGTRDEKLFF.

V usage is TRBV6-1 and J usage is TRBJ1-4, with 11 bases identical to TRBD1. V gave up 2 bases and J gave up 6 bases; unmatched junction bases: 2. Germline V CDR1 and CDR2: MNHNS, SASEGT. The CDR3 is made up of 15 amino acids. In DNA, the CDR3 is TGTGCCAGCAGTGAAAGGACAGGGGGCCATGAAAAACTGTTTTTT. It codes for CASSERTGGHEKLFF.

The chain has TRBV27 and TRBJ2-2; 10 nucleotides line up with TRBD1. Germline V gene sequence: CDR1 MNHEY, CDR2 SMNVEV (reference sequence). This CDR3 is 14 amino acids long. The V and J ends lost 9 bases and 7 bases, in that order; junction bases with no gene match: 8. The chain's CDR3 is CASRRTGGNGELFF. The CDR3 nucleotides read TGTGCCAGTAGACGGACAGGGGGGAACGGGGAGCTGTTTTTT.

The chain uses TRBV12-5 and TRBJ2-3; TRBD2 matches at 7 bases. CDR3 length: 14 amino acids. Trimming at V came to 7 bases and at J to 3 bases, leaving 7 bases not matched to a gene. Per the germline V gene, CDR1 is LGHNT and CDR2 is FRNRAP. The CDR3 here is CASARAGVTDTQYF. The CDR3 region has the DNA TGTGCTAGTGCACGGGCGGGAGTTACAGATACGCAGTATTTT.

The chain couples TRBV4-3 to TRBJ1-5; no clear D. Germline V gives CDR1 LGHNA, CDR2 YSLEER. The CDR3 has 15 amino acids. V was cut by 0 bases and J by 3 bases, with 9 bases left in between. The chain's CDR3 is CASSQEFRNNQPQHF. The CDR3 bases are TGCGCCAGCAGCCAAGAGTTCAGAAACAATCAGCCCCAGCATTTT.

The chain links TRBV19 to TRBJ1-2; TRBD1 agrees at 9 bases. The length of the CDR3 is 15 residues. Germline V gene sequence: CDR1 LNHDA, CDR2 SQIVND (reference sequence). V lost 0 bases and J lost 4; bases outside the gene matches: 3. CDR3: CASSIEGTGLYGYTF. The CDR3 DNA is TGTGCCAGTAGTATAGAAGGGACAGGGCTCTATGGCTACACCTTC.

V and J are TRBV13 and TRBJ1-1; 8 nucleotides match TRBD1. Per the germline V gene, CDR1 is PRHDT and CDR2 is FYEKMQ (reference sequence). The CDR3 sequence is 15 residues long. The J segment lost 1 base and the V segment lost 5 bases, leaving 6 bases of the junction unmatched. CDR3 sequence (DNA): TGTGCCAGCAGCCTCGCAACAGGGGGGAACACTGAAGCTTTCTTT. This codes for CASSLATGGNTEAFF.

In its sample, this clone was seen a few times. The junction and the germline gene differ at one end; a read error may be behind it. V usage is TRBV4-2 and J usage is TRBJ2-3, with a tentative D call TRBD2 (5 bases). Germline-derived CDR1 and CDR2 are LGHNA and YNFKEQ. This CDR3 contains 12 residues. CDR3 bases: TGTGCCAGCAGCCAAGACGTCGAGCGGATGAGATTT. As protein: CASSQDVERMRF.

The genes are TRBV6-1 and TRBJ2-6; the D is unclear. V lost 1 base, J lost 1 base, and 8 bases lay in between. This CDR3 spans 16 amino acids. Per germline, CDR1 MNHNS and CDR2 SASEGT. CDR3 residues: CASSEGEQSGANVLTF. For the CDR3, the DNA is TGTGCCAGCAGTGAAGGGGAACAGTCTGGGGCCAACGTCCTGACTTTC.

J is TRBJ2-7 and V is TRBV25-1; D possibly uses TRBD1 or TRBD2 (5 bases each). The CDR3 contains 12 residues. The ends were cut back, 4 bases at V and 6 bases at J, with 10 bases in the middle. Germline V gives CDR1 MGHDK, CDR2 SYGVNS. The CDR3 here is CASSGRDAEQYF. CDR3 sequence (DNA): TGTGCCAGCAGTGGCCGGGACGCCGAGCAGTACTTC.

This chain links TRBV6-5 with TRBJ2-5; 11 bases fit TRBD2. TRBJ2-7 matches the DNA end more closely, so the J call is doubtful. Per the germline V gene, CDR1 is MNHEY and CDR2 is SVGAGI. There are 15 residues in the CDR3. The CDR3 DNA reads as TGTGCCAGCAGTCTCCTAGCGGGGGGTCCCTACGAGCAGTACTTC. Its translation: CASSLLAGGPYEQYF.

V is TRBV2 and J is TRBJ2-3; D may be TRBD1 (6 bases). V was pared by 2 bases and J by 11 bases, with 11 bases between. The CDR3 extends over 12 amino acids. Per the germline V gene, CDR1 is SNHLY and CDR2 is FYNNEI. The CDR3 DNA reads TGTGCCAGCAGTGAACGAGGACAGAAGCAGTATTTT. The encoded protein is CASSERGQKQYF. Full variable domain (rest looked up from reference TRBV2 and TRBJ2-3): EPEVTQTPSHQVTQMGQEVILRCVPISNHLYFYWYRQILGQKVEFLVSFYNNEISEKSEIFDDQFSVERPDGSNFTLKIRSTKLEDSAMYFCASSERGQKQYFGPGTRLTVL.

The rearrangement uses TRBV14 and TRBJ1-6; no firm D call. V lost 3 bases and J 0 bases, leaving 9 bases between the germline ends. CDR3 length equals 16 residues. CDR1 is SGHDN and CDR2 is FVKESK in the germline V gene. CDR3: CASSHQGSSYNSPLHF. CDR3 nucleotide sequence: TGTGCCAGCAGCCATCAAGGTTCCTCCTATAATTCACCCCTCCACTTT.

The chain carries TRBV2 and TRBJ2-5; maybe TRBD1 (6 bases). Germline V gene sequence: CDR1 SNHLY, CDR2 FYNNEI. This CDR3 is built from 13 residues. Trimming stripped 4 bases from V and 1 base from J, with 7 bases between. The CDR3, as DNA: TGTGCCAGCAGTGGGACAGTCCAAGAGACCCAGTACTTC. Amino acids: CASSGTVQETQYF.

This sequence joins TRBV7-2 and TRBJ1-4; maybe TRBD1 (6 bases). CDR3 length: 15 amino acids. V lost 1 base, J lost 9 bases, and 15 bases lay in between. Germline V gives CDR1 SGHTA, CDR2 FQGNSA. The CDR3 loop reads CASSLEGGTSKKLFF. The CDR3 DNA reads TGTGCCAGCAGCTTAGAGGGGGGAACCTCGAAAAAACTGTTTTTT.

The rearrangement links TRBV2 to TRBJ2-1, with D unresolved. The CDR3 runs to 11 residues. CDR1 SNHLY and CDR2 FYNNEI come from the germline V gene. Trimming removed 2 bases from V and 8 bases from J, with 4 bases in between. This CDR3 reads CASSETDEQFF. CDR3 coding DNA: TGTGCCAGCAGTGAAACCGATGAGCAGTTCTTC.

The chain carries TRBV4-1 and TRBJ2-2; D perhaps matches TRBD1 (5 bases). Per germline, CDR1 MGHRA and CDR2 YSYEKL. The V gene lost 3 bases and the J gene lost 3 bases, with 11 bases spanning the gap. CDR3 length: 15 residues. The CDR3 protein is CASSHSKGDTGELFF. Written as DNA, the CDR3 is TGCGCCAGCAGCCACTCGAAAGGGGACACCGGGGAGCTGTTTTTT.

The V gene is TRBV6-4, the J gene TRBJ2-7; 10 nucleotides line up with TRBD1. The CDR3 has 15 amino acids. V lost 8 bases to trimming and J lost 5 bases; unmatched junction nucleotides: 12. Germline V gene sequence: CDR1 MRHNA, CDR2 SNTAGT. For the CDR3, the DNA is TGTGCCAGCCGGACCTGGGACAGGGGCAGTAACGAGCAGTACTTC. Protein sequence: CASRTWDRGSNEQYF.

V gene TRBV11-3 combines with J gene TRBJ2-1; D gene uncertain. The CDR3 spans 14 residues. The germline gives CDR1 SGHNT, CDR2 YENEEA. The V and J ends lost 4 bases and 6 bases respectively, with 13 bases between them. The CDR3 DNA reads TGTGCCAGCAGCTCGACCTACCTTAGCAATGAGCAGTTCTTC. This encodes CASSSTYLSNEQFF.

CDR3 sequence reads: CASRRQGGSPLHF. For the CDR3, the DNA is TGTGCCAGCAGGCGACAGGGAGGCTCACCCCTCCACTTT. The gene calls are TRBV6-6 and TRBJ1-6; 7 nucleotides line up with TRBD1. There are 13 residues in the CDR3. The ends lost 6 bases at V and 10 bases at J; junction bases unmatched: 6. The germline gives CDR1 MNHNY, CDR2 SVGAGI (reference sequence).

This clone was observed once. V and J are TRBV11-3 and TRBJ2-1; the D is unclear. CDR1 is SGHNT and CDR2 is YENEEA in the germline V gene. Deletions cut 5 bases from V and 4 bases from J, with 12 bases between. This CDR3 contains 14 residues. CDR3 sequence: CASSDSELYNEQFF. CDR3 sequence (DNA): TGTGCCAGCAGCGACTCAGAATTATACAATGAGCAGTTCTTC.